Listed here are 2 T cell receptor beta chains from one sample, sequenced in a study of cytotoxic CD8 clonotypes in ibrutinib-treated CLL. The protocol was immunoSEQ multiplex PCR, while the TCRdb copy is restricted to in-frame clones and leaves out a portion. The table has approximately 130,000 clones, around four fifths seen once. The sample in question was PBMCs, obtained after 24 months of ibrutinib treatment. All receptors come from a human donor with chronic lymphocytic leukemia.

V gene TRBV7-9 combines with J gene TRBJ2-1; D unresolved. The germline CDR1 and CDR2 sequences are SEHNR and FQNEAQ (reference sequence). Trimming left V 0 bases short and J 8 bases short, with 14 bases between. The CDR3 runs 15 residues. Here the CDR3 DNA reads TGTGCCAGCAGCTTAGCGATCGGCAGGTCGGATGAGCAGTTCTTC. Translation gives CASSLAIGRSDEQFF.

Regarding this clone: At one boundary the junction diverges from the germline segment, which might be a read error. This chain connects TRBV4-2 to TRBJ2-2, with 8 bases fitting TRBD1. The CDR3 covers 15 residues. The germline gives CDR1 LGHNA, CDR2 YNFKEQ. CDR3 coding DNA: TGTGTCAGCAGCCCCGGGACAGGTCTGGCCGGGGAGCTGTTTTTT. Translation gives CVSSPGTGLAGELFF.